In its sample, the clone carrying this TCR beta chain was seen many times. TCRdb reprocessed the 5' RACE reads via MiXCR and lists one record per CDR3 protein. The profile shows 29,000 or so distinct CDR3 sequences, 5% to 6% of them singletons. Between the trimmed V and J ends, which lost 2 bases and 4 bases, there was a span of 20 bases. Germline CDR1 MNHEY, CDR2 SMNVEV (reference sequence). The CDR3 contains 17 residues. The source of the sample is a study of T cells after yellow fever vaccination. Study information: SMART-Seq v4 Ultra Low Input served to prepare low-cell-number fractions.

V usage is TRBV27 and J usage is TRBJ2-5; a possible D gene is TRBD2 (6 bases). This TCR was recovered from a young man who received the YFV17D yellow fever vaccine. Sequenced here: CD8+ T cells sorted from PBMCs, sampled 10 days after the yellow fever booster vaccination. CDR3 region: CASSLDPPEGSTETQYF. CDR3 DNA sequence: TGTGCCAGCAGTTTAGATCCCCCGGAGGGCTCGACAGAGACCCAGTACTTC.